The subject of this entry is one T cell receptor beta chain. V was pared by 5 bases and J by 5 bases, with 6 bases between. There are 11 residues in the CDR3. The sample belongs to a study of control samples from healthy donors and cancer patients. Profiled with immunoSEQ multiplex PCR; TCRdb holds only in-frame clones, not every one. The sample contains 150,000 to 200,000 clones, 90% to 95% of which appear only once. The sample consisted of blood. The chain carries TRBV12-3 or TRBV12-4 and TRBJ2-5; D is unclear. The TCR comes from a woman in her late teens or twenties in good health. The CDR3 region is CASSTLETQYF. CDR3 DNA: TGTGCCAGCAGTACCCTGGAGACCCAGTACTTC.